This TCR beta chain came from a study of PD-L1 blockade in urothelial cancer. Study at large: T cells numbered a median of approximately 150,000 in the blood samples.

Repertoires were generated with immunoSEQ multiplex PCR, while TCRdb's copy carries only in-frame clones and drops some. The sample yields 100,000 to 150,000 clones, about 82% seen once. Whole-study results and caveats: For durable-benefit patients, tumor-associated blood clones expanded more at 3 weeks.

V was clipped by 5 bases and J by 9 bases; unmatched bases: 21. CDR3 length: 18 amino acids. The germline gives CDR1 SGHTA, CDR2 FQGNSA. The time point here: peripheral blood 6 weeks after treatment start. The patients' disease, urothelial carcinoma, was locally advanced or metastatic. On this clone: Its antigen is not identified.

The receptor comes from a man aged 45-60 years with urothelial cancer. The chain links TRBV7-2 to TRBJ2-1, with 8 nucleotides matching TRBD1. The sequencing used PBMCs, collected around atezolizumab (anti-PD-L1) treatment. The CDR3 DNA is TGTGCCAGCAGCCCTAAAGGTGGCGGGACAGGAGGTAGGGGTGAGCAGTTCTTC. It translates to CASSPKGGGTGGRGEQFF.